This T cell receptor beta chain was obtained from a study of T cells in Graves' hyperthyroidism and ophthalmopathy. On this clonotype itself: What it binds is unknown.

TCR beta CDR3 regions were amplified from RNA. In the first-round RT-PCR of the TCR CDR3, the HTBI primer set was used. TCRdb redid the calling of the multiplex PCR reads with MiXCR, one entry per CDR3 protein. Here the sample spans 95,000 to 100,000 distinct CDR3 sequences, roughly half being singletons. CDR3 length: 16 residues. V was clipped by 4 bases and J by 8 bases; unmatched bases: 15. Germline V CDR1 and CDR2: SGHAT, FQNNGV. Whole-study results and caveats: The authors' 13 V-J model separated ophthalmopathy from stable hyperthyroidism.

For the diagnoses, clinical symptoms, serum thyroxine and TRAb, thyroid ultrasound and orbital computed tomography were used. The authors took PBMCs from 10 ml fresh peripheral blood. Sequencing used blood. The TCR was taken from a woman between 35 and 50 years old with Graves' hyperthyroidism. J is TRBJ2-7 and V is TRBV11-2, with TRBD2 matching 9 bases. As DNA, the CDR3 is TGTGCCAGCAGCTCCCGTAGGGTAGCGGGAGCCAGGAAGCAGTACTTC. This encodes CASSSRRVAGARKQYF. The entire variable domain, with the rest obtained from reference TRBV11-2 and TRBJ2-7, is as follows: EAGVAQSPRYKIIEKRQSVAFWCNPISGHATLYWYQQILGQGPKLLIQFQNNGVVDDSQLPKDRFSAERLKGVDSTLKIQPAKLEDSAVYLCASSSRRVAGARKQYFGPGTRLTVT.